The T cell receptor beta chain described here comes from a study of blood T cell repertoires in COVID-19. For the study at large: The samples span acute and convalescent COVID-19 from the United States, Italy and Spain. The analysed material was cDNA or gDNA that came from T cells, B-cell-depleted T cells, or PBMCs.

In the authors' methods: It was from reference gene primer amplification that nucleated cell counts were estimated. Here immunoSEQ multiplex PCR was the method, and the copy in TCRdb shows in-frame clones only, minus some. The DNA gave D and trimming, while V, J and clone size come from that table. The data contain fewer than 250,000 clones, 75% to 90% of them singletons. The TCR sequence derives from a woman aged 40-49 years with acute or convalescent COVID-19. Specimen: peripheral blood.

Written as DNA, the CDR3 is TGTGCCAGCAGCTTAGTGGCAGTAAATTCACCCCTCCACTTT. Protein sequence: CASSLVAVNSPLHF. J is TRBJ1-6 and V is TRBV7-9, with no clear D. V was cut by 1 base and J by 7 bases, with 8 bases left in between. The CDR3 consists of 14 residues. The germline V gene encodes CDR1 SEHNR and CDR2 FQNEAQ (reference sequence).